These 2 T cell receptor beta chains were sequenced from one sample in a study of blood T cell repertoires in COVID-19. The table came from immunoSEQ multiplex PCR; TCRdb's copy has only in-frame clones and leaves some out. The sample has 150,000 to 250,000 clones, approximately 84% seen once. The sample comprised PBMCs or T cells enriched from blood (not recorded which). The receptors here all came from a man aged 35-49 years who had recovered from COVID-19.

This chain connects TRBV19 to TRBJ1-2; the match to TRBD1 covers 9 bases. The germline gives CDR1 LNHDA, CDR2 SQIVND (reference sequence). This CDR3 is built from 14 residues. J gave up 8 bases and V 4 bases, and 8 bases lay outside the gene matches. DNA for the CDR3: TGTGCCAGTAGTACGTCCGACAGGGGGTACGGCTACACCTTC. Translated: CASSTSDRGYGYTF.

V usage is TRBV27 and J usage is TRBJ1-6; TRBD1 agrees at 9 bases. With V trimmed by 6 bases and J by 9 bases, 3 bases remained unmatched. The germline V gene has CDR1 MNHEY and CDR2 SMNVEV (reference sequence). The CDR3 runs 13 residues. In nucleotides, the CDR3 is TGTGCCAGCAGGGGGACAGGGAGTTCACCCCTCCACTTT. Amino acids: CASRGTGSSPLHF.